This TCR beta chain is from a study of graft-versus-host responses after intestinal transplantation. The overall study: Recipients received multivisceral, liver-intestinal, or isolated intestinal transplants.

CDR1 is MGHRA, CDR2 YSYEKL, per germline. J was trimmed by 3 bases and V by 4 bases; bases with no gene match: 3. The CDR3 has 15 amino acids. A note on this clone: Its antigen is unidentified.

Only in-frame clones appear in the TCRdb table, and some are missing; sequencing was by immunoSEQ multiplex PCR. The sample has approximately 99,000 clones; about nine tenths are singletons. Sequencing used unstimulated CD4+ T cells sorted from spleen or lymph node cells, obtained before transplant. The TCR was taken from a human donor who was the organ donor for an intestinal transplant. The chain has TRBV4-1 and TRBJ2-7; the match to TRBD2 covers 13 bases. In DNA form, the CDR3 reads TGCGCCAGCAGCCCACGGACTAGCGGGGGCTACGAGCAGTACTTC. Protein: CASSPRTSGGYEQYF.